This T cell receptor (beta chain) was sequenced in a study of blood T cells in healthy people across ages. Study-wide results and limits: Expanded clonotype shifts may have been confounded, as the donors had an unknown CMV status. There were more naive CD4+ cells and higher diversity in long-lived donors than in aged donors.

A second PCR, run for about 6 to 11 cycles, used a sample-barcoded 5' primer plus a J-beta primer mix. TCRdb used MiXCR to reprocess the 5' RACE reads, holding one entry per CDR3 protein. The data contain over 600,000 distinct CDR3 sequences, about 47% of them seen just once; the ten biggest clones take up 15% to 20%. Germline assignment: CDR1 MDHEN and CDR2 SYDVKM. CDR3 length: 15 residues. Notes on this clonotype: Its antigen is as yet unknown. Relative to the germline gene, one junction end is altered; a read error may explain this.

Material for sequencing was blood. The chain uses TRBV28 and TRBJ2-4; no clear D. The clonotype originates from a man aged 80 or over in good health. In nucleotides, the CDR3 is TGTGCCAGCAGCCCGAGCAGAGTAGCCAGAAACATTCAGTACTTC. It encodes CASSPSRVARNIQYF.